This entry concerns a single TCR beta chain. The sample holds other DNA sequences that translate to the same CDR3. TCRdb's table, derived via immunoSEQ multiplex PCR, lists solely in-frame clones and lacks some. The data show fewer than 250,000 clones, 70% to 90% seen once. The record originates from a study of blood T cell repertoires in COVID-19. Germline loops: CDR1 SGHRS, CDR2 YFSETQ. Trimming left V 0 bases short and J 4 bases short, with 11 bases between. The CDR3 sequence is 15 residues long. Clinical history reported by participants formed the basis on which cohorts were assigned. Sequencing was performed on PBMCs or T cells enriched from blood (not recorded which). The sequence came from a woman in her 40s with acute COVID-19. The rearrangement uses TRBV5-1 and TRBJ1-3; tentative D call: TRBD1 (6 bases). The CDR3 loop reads CASSLGQAAGNTIYF. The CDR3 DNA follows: TGCGCCAGCAGCTTGGGACAGGCCGCGGGAAACACCATATATTTT. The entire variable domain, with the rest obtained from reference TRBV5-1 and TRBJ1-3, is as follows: KAGVTQTPRYLIKTRGQQVTLSCSPISGHRSVSWYQQTPGQGLQFLFEYFSETQRNKGNFPGRFSGRQFSNSRSEMNVSTLELGDSALYLCASSLGQAAGNTIYFGEGSWLTVV.